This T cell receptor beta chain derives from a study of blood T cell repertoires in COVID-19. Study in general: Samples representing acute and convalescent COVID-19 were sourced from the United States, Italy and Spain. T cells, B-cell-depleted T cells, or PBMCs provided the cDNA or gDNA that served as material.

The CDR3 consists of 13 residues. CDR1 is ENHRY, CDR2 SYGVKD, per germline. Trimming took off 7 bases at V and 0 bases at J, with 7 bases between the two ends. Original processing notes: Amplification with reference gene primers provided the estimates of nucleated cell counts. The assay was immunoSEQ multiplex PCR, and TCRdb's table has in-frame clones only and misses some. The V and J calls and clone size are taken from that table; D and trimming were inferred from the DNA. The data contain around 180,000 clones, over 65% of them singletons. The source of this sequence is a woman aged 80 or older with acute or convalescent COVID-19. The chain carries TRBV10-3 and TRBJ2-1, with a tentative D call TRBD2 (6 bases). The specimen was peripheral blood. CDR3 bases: TGTGCCATCACTAGCGACTCCTACAATGAGCAGTTCTTC. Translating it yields CAITSDSYNEQFF.